The present TCR beta chain was sequenced within a study of CD8+ T cells in alopecia areata. Study-wide results and limits: Normal skin's resident alphabeta T cells are sequenced alongside lesional scalp T cells.

Reverse transcription of extracted RNA yielded cDNA, which provided the sequencing template. Sequenced by immunoSEQ multiplex PCR; TCRdb stores in-frame clones only, minus some. This table has 120,000 to 150,000 clones, 87% appearing once. Comments on this clone: Antigen specificity is unknown.

Germline V gives CDR1 PRHDT, CDR2 FYEKMQ (reference sequence). V was cut by 2 bases and J by 4 bases, with 9 bases left in between. The CDR3 covers 13 residues. The rearrangement joins TRBV13 to TRBJ2-7; no reliable D call. This sequence originates from a human donor with alopecia areata. The sample was CD8+ T cells sorted from blood, taken at week 0. The CDR3 reads CASSLNKGYEQYF. CDR3 DNA: TGTGCCAGCAGCTTAAACAAGGGTTACGAGCAGTACTTC.